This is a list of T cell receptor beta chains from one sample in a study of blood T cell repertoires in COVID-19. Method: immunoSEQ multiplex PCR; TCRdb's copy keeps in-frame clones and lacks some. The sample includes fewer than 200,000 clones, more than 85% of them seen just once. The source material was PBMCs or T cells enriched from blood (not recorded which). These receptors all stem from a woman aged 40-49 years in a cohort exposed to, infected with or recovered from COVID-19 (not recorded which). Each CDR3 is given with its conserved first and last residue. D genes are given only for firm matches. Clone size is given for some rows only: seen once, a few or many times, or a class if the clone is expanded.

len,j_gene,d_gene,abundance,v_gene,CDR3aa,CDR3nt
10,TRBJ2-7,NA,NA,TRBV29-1,CSVGHDEQYF,TGCAGCGTTGGACACGACGAGCAGTACTTC
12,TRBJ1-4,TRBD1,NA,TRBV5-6,CASSLNTGQALF,TGTGCCAGCAGCTTGAATACGGGACAGGCACTTTTT
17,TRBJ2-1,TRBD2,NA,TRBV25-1,CASSPIEGTSAYNEQFF,TGTGCCAGCAGCCCTATTGAGGGGACTAGCGCCTACAATGAGCAGTTCTTC
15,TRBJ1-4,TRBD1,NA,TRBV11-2,CASSTYRGVYEKLFF,TGTGCCAGCAGCACGTACAGGGGGGTATATGAAAAACTGTTTTTT
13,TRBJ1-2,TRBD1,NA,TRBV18,CASSPTGEYGYTF,TGTGCCAGCTCACCTACAGGGGAATATGGCTACACCTTC
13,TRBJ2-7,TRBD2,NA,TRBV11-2,CASSWTSGAEQYF,TGTGCCAGCAGCTGGACTAGCGGGGCCGAGCAGTACTTC
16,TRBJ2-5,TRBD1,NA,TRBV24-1,CATSDPTRDRKETQYF,TGTGCCACCAGTGATCCCACCCGGGACAGGAAAGAGACCCAGTACTTC
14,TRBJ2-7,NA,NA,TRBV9,CASSVSGAANEQYF,TGTGCCAGCAGCGTATCGGGAGCGGCCAACGAGCAGTACTTC
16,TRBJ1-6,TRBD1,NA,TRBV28,CASSFPGRTGYSPLHF,TGTGCCAGCAGTTTCCCGGGGAGGACAGGCTATTCACCCCTCCACTTT
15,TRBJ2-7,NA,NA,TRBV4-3,CASSQDSRGDYEQYF,TGCGCCAGCAGCCAAGATAGCAGGGGGGACTACGAGCAGTACTTC
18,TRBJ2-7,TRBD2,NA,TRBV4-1,CASSQVKTSGTSGYEQYF,TGCGCCAGCAGCCAAGTTAAAACTTCCGGGACTAGCGGCTACGAGCAGTACTTC
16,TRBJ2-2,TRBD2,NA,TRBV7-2,CASSFGAGVNTGELFF,TGTGCCAGCAGCTTTGGAGCGGGAGTGAACACCGGGGAGCTGTTTTTT
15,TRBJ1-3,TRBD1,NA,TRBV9,CASSGDRVAGNTIYF,TGTGCCAGCAGCGGGGACAGGGTCGCTGGAAACACCATATATTTT
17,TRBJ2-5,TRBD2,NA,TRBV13,CASSPLIAGLNQETQYF,TGTGCCAGCAGCCCCCTTATAGCGGGGTTAAACCAAGAGACCCAGTACTTC
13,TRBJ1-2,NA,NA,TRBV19,CASSIVPGDGYTF,TGTGCCAGTAGTATCGTCCCAGGGGATGGCTACACCTTC
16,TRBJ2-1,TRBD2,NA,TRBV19,CASSPRLAGIYNEQFF,TGTGCCAGTAGTCCTCGACTAGCGGGGATTTACAATGAGCAGTTCTTC
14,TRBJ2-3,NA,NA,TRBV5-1,CASSLEPSLRLQYF,TGCGCCAGCAGCTTGGAGCCTAGCTTGAGATTACAGTATTTT
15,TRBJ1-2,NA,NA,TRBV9,CASSVRVTGDGGYTF,TGTGCCAGCAGCGTCCGTGTGACAGGTGATGGTGGCTACACCTTC
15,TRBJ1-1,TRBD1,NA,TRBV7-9,CASSFLQGIATEAFF,TGTGCCAGCAGCTTTCTACAGGGGATTGCGACTGAAGCTTTCTTT
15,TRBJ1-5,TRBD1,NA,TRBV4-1,CASSEGTVSNQPQHF,TGCGCCAGCAGCGAGGGGACAGTTAGCAATCAGCCCCAGCATTTT
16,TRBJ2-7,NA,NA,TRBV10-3,CAISEPPGLRTNEQYF,TGTGCCATCAGTGAGCCGCCGGGACTTCGGACCAACGAGCAGTACTTC
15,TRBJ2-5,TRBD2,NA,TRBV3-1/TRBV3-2,CASSRMRGGQETQYF,TGTGCCAGCAGCCGGATGCGGGGGGGCCAGGAGACCCAGTACTTC
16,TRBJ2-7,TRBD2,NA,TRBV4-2,CASSQGTGLAVDEQYF,TGTGCCAGCAGCCAAGGCACGGGACTAGCCGTCGACGAGCAGTACTTC
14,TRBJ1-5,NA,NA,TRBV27,CASSFTGFDQPQHF,TGTGCCAGCAGCTTTACGGGGTTTGATCAGCCCCAGCATTTT
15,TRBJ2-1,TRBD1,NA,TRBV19,CASSSLGQSINEQFF,TGTGCCAGTAGTAGTTTGGGACAGTCTATCAATGAGCAGTTCTTC
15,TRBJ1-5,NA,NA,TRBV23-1,CASSQAPQGNQPQHF,TGCGCCAGCAGTCAAGCCCCACAGGGCAATCAGCCCCAGCATTTT
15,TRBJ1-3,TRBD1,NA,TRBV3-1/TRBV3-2,CASSQGTGTGNTIYF,TGTGCCAGCAGCCAAGGGACAGGGACTGGAAACACCATATATTTT
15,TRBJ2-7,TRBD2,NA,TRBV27,CASSLILAGTYEQYF,TGTGCCAGCAGTTTGATCCTAGCGGGAACCTACGAGCAGTACTTC
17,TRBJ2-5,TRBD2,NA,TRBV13,CASSFGLAGRGWETQYF,TGTGCCAGCAGCTTCGGACTAGCGGGGAGAGGGTGGGAGACCCAGTACTTC
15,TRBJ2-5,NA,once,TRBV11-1,CASSLRGSGQETQYF,TGTGCCAGCAGCCTCCGTGGATCGGGCCAAGAGACCCAGTACTTC
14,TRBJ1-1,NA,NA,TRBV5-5,CASSSPTENTEAFF,TGTGCCAGCAGCTCCCCAACAGAAAACACTGAAGCTTTCTTT
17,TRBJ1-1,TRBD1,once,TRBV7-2,CASSLIGDRGLNTEAFF,TGTGCCAGCAGCTTAATCGGGGACAGGGGGCTGAACACTGAAGCTTTCTTT
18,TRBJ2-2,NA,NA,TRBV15,CATSGRTGSASNTGELFF,TGTGCCACCAGCGGACGGACTGGTTCGGCTTCGAACACCGGGGAGCTGTTTTTT
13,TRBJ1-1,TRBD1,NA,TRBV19,CASSIVPTGAAFF,TGTGCCAGTAGTATAGTCCCGACAGGGGCAGCTTTCTTT
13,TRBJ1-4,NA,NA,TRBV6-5,CASSLLEQEKLFF,TGTGCCAGCAGTCTTTTGGAGCAGGAAAAACTGTTTTTT
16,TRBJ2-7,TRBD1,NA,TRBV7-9,CASSSTEDRGPYEQYF,TGTGCCAGCAGCTCTACAGAAGACAGGGGGCCCTACGAGCAGTACTTC
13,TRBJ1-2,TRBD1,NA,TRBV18,CASSPEGQGVYTF,TGTGCCAGCTCACCGGAGGGACAGGGAGTCTACACCTTC
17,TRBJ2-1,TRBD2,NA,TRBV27,CASSRGGGLAGADEQFF,TGTGCCAGCAGTCGGGGGGGTGGCCTAGCGGGAGCCGATGAGCAGTTCTTC